The 26 T cell receptor beta chains in this list originate from one sample, sequenced in a study of blood T cell repertoires in COVID-19. Data came from immunoSEQ multiplex PCR; TCRdb stores just in-frame clones and leaves some out. The table has around 54,000 clones, 80% to 90% seen once; the top ten hold roughly 5.7%. Sequenced input: peripheral blood. Source of these receptors: a woman aged 60 to 75 with acute or convalescent COVID-19.

This clone was found once. This chain uses TRBV11-1 with TRBJ2-7; no clear D. Germline CDR1 SGHAT, CDR2 FQDESV (reference sequence). Trimming shortened V by 5 bases and J by 6 bases, and 23 bases separated the two germline ends. There are 16 residues in the CDR3. For the CDR3, the DNA is TGTGCCAGCAGCCCCCCCGGGTCGCGACTCGCAGCCGAGCAGTACTTC. This sequence encodes CASSPPGSRLAAEQYF.

There are a few counts of this clone. The chain combines TRBV5-1 with TRBJ1-3; TRBD1 agrees at 7 bases. The V and J ends lost 5 bases and 6 bases, in that order; junction bases with no gene match: 11. Germline V lookup: CDR1 SGHRS, CDR2 YFSETQ. The CDR3 length is 15 residues. CDR3 region: CASSRTGENENTIYF. CDR3 nucleotides: TGCGCCAGCAGTCGTACAGGGGAGAATGAAAACACCATATATTTT. The full variable domain, completed using reference TRBV5-1 and TRBJ1-3, is KAGVTQTPRYLIKTRGQQVTLSCSPISGHRSVSWYQQTPGQGLQFLFEYFSETQRNKGNFPGRFSGRQFSNSRSEMNVSTLELGDSALYLCASSRTGENENTIYFGEGSWLTVV.

The chain has TRBV28 and TRBJ2-3; 12 nucleotides align to TRBD2. There are 16 residues in the CDR3. The ends lost 6 bases at V and 4 bases at J; junction bases unmatched: 8. Germline-derived CDR1 and CDR2 are MDHEN and SYDVKM. The CDR3 protein is CASSASSGGASDTQYF. The DNA for the CDR3 is TGTGCCAGCAGCGCTTCTAGCGGGGGGGCGTCAGATACGCAGTATTTT.

The chain couples TRBV10-2 to TRBJ1-6; perhaps TRBD1 as D (5 bases). The CDR3 is 13 amino acids. Deletions cut 8 bases from V and 14 bases from J, with 19 bases between. Germline CDR1 reads WSHSY; CDR2 reads SAAADI. CDR3: CASQGAGNSALHF. The CDR3 DNA reads as TGCGCCAGCCAAGGGGCCGGCAATTCGGCCCTCCACTTT.

The V call is TRBV19, the J call TRBJ1-6; D is perhaps TRBD1 (5 bases). The V gene lost 4 bases and the J gene lost 7 bases, with 14 bases spanning the gap. The V gene's germline CDR1 is LNHDA and CDR2 SQIVND (reference sequence). This CDR3 region has 15 residues. CDR3 in amino acids: CASSNGAPRNSPLHF. The CDR3 region has the DNA TGTGCCAGTAGTAATGGGGCCCCCCGGAATTCACCCCTCCACTTT.

This chain connects TRBV11-2 to TRBJ2-3; 10 nucleotides align to TRBD2. The junction had 9 bases not matched to a gene; V was cut back by 3 bases and J by 6 bases. In germline, CDR1 is SGHAT, CDR2 FQNNGV. This CDR3 contains 16 residues. The CDR3 here is CASSFVAGGGLDTQYF. CDR3 coding DNA: TGTGCCAGCAGCTTCGTAGCGGGAGGAGGTCTGGATACGCAGTATTTT. The variable domain in full, completed from reference TRBV11-2 and TRBJ2-3, reads EAGVAQSPRYKIIEKRQSVAFWCNPISGHATLYWYQQILGQGPKLLIQFQNNGVVDDSQLPKDRFSAERLKGVDSTLKIQPAKLEDSAVYLCASSFVAGGGLDTQYFGPGTRLTVL.

V gene TRBV15 combines with J gene TRBJ1-1; no clear D gene. There are 13 residues in the CDR3. Deletions cut 1 base from V and 9 bases from J, with 12 bases between. Germline V CDR1 and CDR2: LNHNV, YYDKDF (reference sequence). The CDR3 loop is CATSRAGQTKAFF. CDR3 sequence (DNA): TGTGCCACCAGCAGAGCAGGCCAGACTAAAGCTTTCTTT.

This clone is large. The rearrangement uses TRBV24-1 and TRBJ2-6, with TRBD2 identical over 13 bases. Trimming cost V 2 bases and J 2 bases; bases outside gene matches: 5. The germline V gene encodes CDR1 KGHDR and CDR2 SFDVKD. This CDR3 contains 19 residues. CDR3 coding DNA: TGTGCCACCAGTGATTCCAGACTAGCGGGGGGACCTGGGGCCAACGTCCTGACTTTC. Protein product: CATSDSRLAGGPGANVLTF.

In regard to this clone: The same CDR3 also results from other DNA sequences found in this sample. The chain is built from TRBV13 and TRBJ1-6, with a weak D call TRBD1 (5 bases). The CDR3 runs 14 residues. Trimming took 0 bases from V and 7 from J, leaving 7 bases between them. CDR1 and CDR2 (germline): PRHDT, FYEKMQ (reference sequence). CDR3 amino acids: CASSLGQGNSPLHF. The CDR3 DNA is TGTGCCAGCAGCTTAGGGCAGGGCAATTCACCCCTCCACTTT.

The CDR3, as DNA: TGTGCCAGCAGTTACGGCAGGTCGAACACTGAAGCTTTCTTT. It codes for CASSYGRSNTEAFF. The chain employs TRBV6-5 and TRBJ1-1; D ambiguous. V dropped 2 bases and J dropped 1 base, with 8 bases sitting between them. This CDR3 spans 14 amino acids. Germline V lookup: CDR1 MNHEY, CDR2 SVGAGI.

The rearrangement uses TRBV9 and TRBJ2-7, with TRBD1 as a possible D gene (6 bases). This CDR3 has 14 residues. The ends were cut back, 0 bases at V and 1 base at J, with 8 bases in the middle. Germline CDR1 is SGDLS and CDR2 is YYNGEE. The CDR3 bases are TGTGCCAGCAGCGTAGAAGGGACATCCTACGAGCAGTACTTC. It encodes CASSVEGTSYEQYF.

The chain is built from TRBV7-8 and TRBJ1-5; perhaps TRBD1 as D (5 bases). V was pared by 4 bases and J by 4 bases, with 14 bases between. Per germline, CDR1 SGHVS and CDR2 FQNEAQ. The CDR3 length is 15 residues. In DNA, the CDR3 is TGTGCCAGCAGCTCTTCGGGGGGGGTAAATCAGCCCCAGCATTTT. Its protein is CASSSSGGVNQPQHF.

This clone was recorded once. This chain uses TRBV11-3 with TRBJ2-2; the D gene is possibly TRBD1 (5 bases). Trimming pared 4 bases from V and 1 base from J, leaving 10 bases between. The CDR3 loop spans 15 amino acids. From germline, CDR1 is SGHNT and CDR2 YENEEA. DNA of the CDR3: TGTGCCAGCAGCTCGGACATAGAGAACACCGGGGAGCTGTTTTTT. This sequence encodes CASSSDIENTGELFF.

The chain has TRBV18 and TRBJ1-1; D not certain. The CDR3 is 13 amino acids. CDR1 is KGHSH, CDR2 LQKENI, per germline. Trimming shortened V by 6 bases and J by 4 bases, and 12 bases separated the two germline ends. CDR3 nucleotide sequence: TGTGCCAGCTCCCCGGGAATGAGCACTGAAGCTTTCTTT. It codes for CASSPGMSTEAFF.

This clone has just a few counts. The rearrangement uses TRBV28 and TRBJ1-5; D may be TRBD1 (6 bases). The CDR3 has 14 amino acids. Germline V gene lookup returns CDR1 MDHEN and CDR2 SYDVKM. The V end lost 3 bases, the J end lost 5 bases, and 11 bases lay between the germline ends. The CDR3 is CASSLQGRYQPQHF. In nucleotides, the CDR3 is TGTGCCAGCAGTTTGCAGGGGCGTTATCAGCCCCAGCATTTT.

The rearrangement links TRBV28 to TRBJ1-5, with D hard to call. The V gene's germline CDR1 is MDHEN and CDR2 SYDVKM. Trimming left V 6 bases short and J 0 bases short, with 6 bases between. This CDR3 contains 13 residues. The CDR3 reads CASSRYSNQPQHF. The CDR3, as DNA: TGTGCCAGCAGCCGCTATAGCAATCAGCCCCAGCATTTT.

This clone was picked up a small number of times. The chain is built from TRBV24-1 and TRBJ2-5; maybe TRBD1 (5 bases). V dropped 5 bases and J dropped 2 bases, with 14 bases sitting between them. The CDR3 has 15 residues. The germline CDR1 and CDR2 sequences are KGHDR and SFDVKD. In DNA form, the CDR3 reads TGTGCCACCAGTGCGTGGCCAGGGCTACAAGAGACCCAGTACTTC. Its translation is CATSAWPGLQETQYF.

This clone was observed a handful of times. The chain links TRBV19 to TRBJ2-2; a weak D match, TRBD1 (5 bases). From germline, CDR1 is LNHDA and CDR2 SQIVND (reference sequence). The CDR3 is 15 amino acids. V was clipped by 4 bases and J by 7 bases, with 16 bases between them. CDR3 amino acids: CASSRGQTLLGELFF. In DNA, the CDR3 is TGTGCCAGTAGTAGAGGACAAACTTTGCTCGGGGAGCTGTTTTTT.

The chain uses TRBV30 and TRBJ2-3, with 8 nucleotides matching TRBD2. CDR1 is GTSNPN, CDR2 SVGIG, per germline (reference sequence). The CDR3 runs to 15 residues. V lost 4 bases, J lost 5 bases, and 11 bases stayed unmatched. This CDR3 is CAWNPLTGGKDTQYF. The CDR3, as DNA: TGTGCCTGGAACCCCCTTACGGGGGGGAAAGATACGCAGTATTTT.

The chain uses TRBV7-2 and TRBJ2-1, with 8 bases identical to TRBD2. CDR3 length: 15 amino acids. J lost 4 bases, V lost 2 bases, and 4 bases had no gene match. Germline-derived CDR1 and CDR2 are SGHTA and FQGNSA. In DNA, the CDR3 is TGTGCCAGCAGCTTATCCACGGGAGGGTACAATGAGCAGTTCTTC. It specifies CASSLSTGGYNEQFF.

The chain carries TRBV28 and TRBJ1-2; TRBD1 matches 7 bases. The CDR3 sequence is 12 residues long. V lost 8 bases and J lost 10; bases outside the gene matches: 10. Germline V gene sequence: CDR1 MDHEN, CDR2 SYDVKM. The CDR3 sequence is CASAGTESAYTF. The CDR3 DNA sequence: TGTGCCAGCGCCGGGACAGAGAGTGCCTACACCTTC.

The chain employs TRBV7-9 and TRBJ1-6; D uncertain. V shed 3 bases and J shed 0 bases, with 3 bases lying between them. This CDR3 comprises 14 residues. Germline-derived CDR1 and CDR2 are SEHNR and FQNEAQ (reference sequence). As DNA, the CDR3 is TGTGCCAGCAGCTTCTCCTCCTATAATTCACCCCTCCACTTT. Amino acid sequence: CASSFSSYNSPLHF.

This clone was recorded many times. The V and J genes are TRBV28 and TRBJ1-2; no definite D call. V gave up 1 base and J gave up 8 bases, with 11 bases separating them. The germline V gene has CDR1 MDHEN and CDR2 SYDVKM. The CDR3 length is 13 residues. The DNA for the CDR3 is TGTGCCAGCAGTTTATCGGTGATCTACGGCTACACCTTC. Translation gives CASSLSVIYGYTF.

The V call is TRBV7-2, the J call TRBJ1-5; 7 bases line up with TRBD1. The length of the CDR3 is 16 residues. Trimming took 7 bases from V and 3 from J; bases not matched to a gene: 12. Germline CDR1 is SGHTA and CDR2 is FQGNSA. This CDR3 reads CASTLSPGGVNQPQHF. The DNA of the CDR3 is TGTGCCAGCACCCTTAGTCCAGGGGGAGTCAATCAGCCCCAGCATTTT.

The chain links TRBV7-7 to TRBJ2-5; 10 bases agree with TRBD2. J lost 5 bases, V lost 0 bases, and 6 bases had no gene match. This CDR3 is built from 16 residues. The germline V gene has CDR1 SSHAT and CDR2 FNYEAQ (reference sequence). The CDR3 loop reads CASSLAYSGRAETQYF. The DNA for the CDR3 is TGTGCCAGCAGCTTAGCATACAGCGGGAGGGCGGAGACCCAGTACTTC.

The V call is TRBV6-5, the J call TRBJ1-5; 8 nucleotides line up with TRBD1. The length of the CDR3 is 15 residues. The V segment lost 7 bases and the J segment 1 base; nucleotides outside the gene matches: 6. Germline CDR1 and CDR2: MNHEY and SVGAGI. The CDR3 is CASNLDRGSNQPQHF. The CDR3 DNA sequence: TGTGCCAGCAACCTCGACAGGGGAAGCAATCAGCCCCAGCATTTT.